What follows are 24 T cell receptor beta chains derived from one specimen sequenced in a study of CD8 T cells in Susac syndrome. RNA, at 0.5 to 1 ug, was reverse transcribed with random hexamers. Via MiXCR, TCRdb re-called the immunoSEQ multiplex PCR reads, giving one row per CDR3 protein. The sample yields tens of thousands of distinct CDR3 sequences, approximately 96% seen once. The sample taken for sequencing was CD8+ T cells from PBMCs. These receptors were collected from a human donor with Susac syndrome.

The CDR3 sequence is CASSLGQGRSQETQYF. CDR3 DNA sequence: TGTGCCAGCAGTTTAGGACAGGGAAGATCCCAAGAGACCCAGTACTTC. The rearrangement uses TRBV12-3 or TRBV12-4 and TRBJ2-5; 7 bases match TRBD1. This CDR3 contains 16 residues. Trimming cost V 1 base and J 1 base; bases outside gene matches: 6.

This chain's CDR3 is CSDRTGIETDTQYF. The CDR3 DNA reads as TGCAGCGATCGGACAGGGATAGAGACAGATACGCAGTATTTT. The chain carries TRBV29-1 and TRBJ2-3; 8 nucleotides match TRBD1. The CDR3 contains 14 residues. Trimming removed 7 bases from V and 3 bases from J; junction bases left unmatched: 9. CDR1 is SQVTM, CDR2 ANQGSEA, per germline.

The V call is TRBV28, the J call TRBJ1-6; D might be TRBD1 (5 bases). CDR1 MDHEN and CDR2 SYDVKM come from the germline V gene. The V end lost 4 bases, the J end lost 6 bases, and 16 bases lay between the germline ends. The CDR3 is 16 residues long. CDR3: CASSWGGGAVNSPLHF. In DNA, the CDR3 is TGTGCCAGCAGTTGGGGGGGAGGGGCGGTTAATTCACCCCTCCACTTT.

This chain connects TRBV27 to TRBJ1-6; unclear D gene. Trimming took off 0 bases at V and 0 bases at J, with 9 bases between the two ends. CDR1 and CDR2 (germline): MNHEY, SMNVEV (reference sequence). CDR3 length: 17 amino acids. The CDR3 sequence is CASSLSSRSSYNSPLHF. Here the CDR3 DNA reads TGTGCCAGCAGTTTATCATCCAGGAGCTCCTATAATTCACCCCTCCACTTT.

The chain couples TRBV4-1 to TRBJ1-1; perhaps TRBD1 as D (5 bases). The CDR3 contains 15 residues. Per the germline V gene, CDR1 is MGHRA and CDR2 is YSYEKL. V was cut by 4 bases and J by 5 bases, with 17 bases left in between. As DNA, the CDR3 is TGCGCCAGCAGCCCCCAGGGATCCTCGAGGACTGAAGCTTTCTTT. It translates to CASSPQGSSRTEAFF.

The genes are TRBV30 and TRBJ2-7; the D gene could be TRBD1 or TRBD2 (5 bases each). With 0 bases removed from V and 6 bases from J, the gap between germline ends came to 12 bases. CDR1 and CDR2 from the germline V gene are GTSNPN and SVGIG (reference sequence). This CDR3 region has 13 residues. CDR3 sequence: CAWSVRDRGEQYF. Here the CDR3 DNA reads TGTGCCTGGAGTGTCCGGGACCGGGGCGAGCAGTACTTC. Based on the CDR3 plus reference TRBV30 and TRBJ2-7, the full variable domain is SQTIHQWPATLVQPVGSPLSLECTVEGTSNPNLYWYRQAAGRGLQLLFYSVGIGQISSEVPQNLSASRPQDRQFILSSKKLLLSDSGFYLCAWSVRDRGEQYFGPGTRLTVT.

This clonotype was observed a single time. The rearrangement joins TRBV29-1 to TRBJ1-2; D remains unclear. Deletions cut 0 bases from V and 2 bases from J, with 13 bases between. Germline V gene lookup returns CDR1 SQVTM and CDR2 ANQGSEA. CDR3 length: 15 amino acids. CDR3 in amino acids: CSVEDPEGSNYGYTF. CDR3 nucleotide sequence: TGCAGCGTTGAAGATCCCGAAGGCAGCAACTATGGCTACACCTTC.

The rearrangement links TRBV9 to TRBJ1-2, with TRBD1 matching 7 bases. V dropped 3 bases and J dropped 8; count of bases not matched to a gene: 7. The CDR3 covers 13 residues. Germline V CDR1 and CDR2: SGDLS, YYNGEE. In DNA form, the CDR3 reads TGTGCCAGCAGCGGTGACAGGGTTAGGGGCTACACCTTC. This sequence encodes CASSGDRVRGYTF.

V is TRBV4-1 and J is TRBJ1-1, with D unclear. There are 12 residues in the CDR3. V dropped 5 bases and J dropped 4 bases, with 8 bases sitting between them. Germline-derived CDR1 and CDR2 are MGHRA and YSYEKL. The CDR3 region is CASSWRSTEAFF. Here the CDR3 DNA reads TGCGCCAGCAGCTGGAGGAGCACTGAAGCTTTCTTT.

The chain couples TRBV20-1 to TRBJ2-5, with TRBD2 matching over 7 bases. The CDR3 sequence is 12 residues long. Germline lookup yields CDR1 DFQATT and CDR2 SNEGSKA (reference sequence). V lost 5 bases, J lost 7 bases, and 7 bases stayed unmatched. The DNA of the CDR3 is TGCAGTGCTCAACTAGCGAGCGGGACCCAGTACTTC. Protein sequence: CSAQLASGTQYF.

The CDR3 protein is CASRPKGGAGVHGYTF. The CDR3 DNA sequence: TGTGCCAGCCGCCCCAAGGGGGGAGCAGGGGTTCACGGCTACACCTTC. The V call is TRBV27, the J call TRBJ1-2; D might be TRBD1 (6 bases). The V end was cut by 8 bases, the J end by 8 bases, with 27 bases between. CDR3 length: 16 residues. In germline, CDR1 is MNHEY, CDR2 SMNVEV (reference sequence).

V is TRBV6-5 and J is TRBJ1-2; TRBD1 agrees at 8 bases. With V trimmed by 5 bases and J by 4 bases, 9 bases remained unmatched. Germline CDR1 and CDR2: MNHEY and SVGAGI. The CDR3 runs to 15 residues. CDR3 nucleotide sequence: TGTGCCAGCAGTAGCCAGGGGGCAGGTGGCTATGGCTACACCTTC. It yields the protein CASSSQGAGGYGYTF.

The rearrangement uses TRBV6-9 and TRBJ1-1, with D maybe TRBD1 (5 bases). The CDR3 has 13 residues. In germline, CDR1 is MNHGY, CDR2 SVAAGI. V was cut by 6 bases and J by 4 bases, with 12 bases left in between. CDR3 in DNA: TGTGCCAGCAGCCCCAGGGTCGTCACTGAAGCTTTCTTT. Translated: CASSPRVVTEAFF.

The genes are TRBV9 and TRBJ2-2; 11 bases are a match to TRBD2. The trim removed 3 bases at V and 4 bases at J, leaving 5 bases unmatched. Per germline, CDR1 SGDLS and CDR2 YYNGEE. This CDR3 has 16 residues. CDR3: CASSALAGGSTGELFF. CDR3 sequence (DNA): TGTGCCAGCAGCGCCCTAGCGGGGGGTTCCACCGGGGAGCTGTTTTTT.

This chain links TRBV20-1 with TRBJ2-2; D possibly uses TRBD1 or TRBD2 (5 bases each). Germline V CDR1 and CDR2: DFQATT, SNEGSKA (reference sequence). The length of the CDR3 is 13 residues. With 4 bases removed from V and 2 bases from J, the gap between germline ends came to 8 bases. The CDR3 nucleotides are TGCAGTGCTACAGGGAGCAACACCGGGGAGCTGTTTTTT. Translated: CSATGSNTGELFF.

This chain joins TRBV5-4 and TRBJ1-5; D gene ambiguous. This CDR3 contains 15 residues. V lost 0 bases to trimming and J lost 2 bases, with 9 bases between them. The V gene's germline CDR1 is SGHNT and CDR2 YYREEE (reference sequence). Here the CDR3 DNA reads TGTGCCAGCAGCTTGGGCGGGTTAGGCAATCAGCCCCAGCATTTT. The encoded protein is CASSLGGLGNQPQHF.

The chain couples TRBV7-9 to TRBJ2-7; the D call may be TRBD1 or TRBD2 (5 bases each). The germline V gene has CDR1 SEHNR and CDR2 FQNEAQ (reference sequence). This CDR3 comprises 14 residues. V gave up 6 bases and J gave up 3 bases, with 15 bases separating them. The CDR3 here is CASSARDGNYEQYF. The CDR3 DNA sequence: TGTGCCAGCAGTGCCCGGGACGGGAACTACGAGCAGTACTTC. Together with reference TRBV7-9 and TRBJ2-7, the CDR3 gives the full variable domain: DTGVSQNPRHKITKRGQNVTFRCDPISEHNRLYWYRQTLGQGPEFLTYFQNEAQLEKSRLLSDRFSAERPKGSFSTLEIQRTEQGDSAMYLCASSARDGNYEQYFGPGTRLTVT.

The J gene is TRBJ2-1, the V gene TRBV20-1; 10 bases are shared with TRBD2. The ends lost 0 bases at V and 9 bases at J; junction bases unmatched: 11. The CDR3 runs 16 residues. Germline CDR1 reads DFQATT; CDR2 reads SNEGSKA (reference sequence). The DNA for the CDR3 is TGCAGTGCTAGAGATTCCCGCATAGCGGGGGGCCCTGAGCAGTTCTTC. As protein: CSARDSRIAGGPEQFF.

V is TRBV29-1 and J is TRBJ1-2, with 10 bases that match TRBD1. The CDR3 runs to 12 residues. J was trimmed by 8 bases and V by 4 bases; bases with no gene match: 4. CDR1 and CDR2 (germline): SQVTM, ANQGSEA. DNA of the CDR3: TGCAGCGTTGGACAGGGGGCTGAGGGCTACACCTTC. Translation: CSVGQGAEGYTF.

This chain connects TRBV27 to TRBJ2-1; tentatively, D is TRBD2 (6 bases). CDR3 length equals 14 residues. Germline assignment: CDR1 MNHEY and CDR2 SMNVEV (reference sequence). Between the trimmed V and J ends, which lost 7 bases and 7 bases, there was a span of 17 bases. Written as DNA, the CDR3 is TGTGCCAGCAAGGGGAGGAGTAACGGTAATGAGCAGTTCTTC. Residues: CASKGRSNGNEQFF.

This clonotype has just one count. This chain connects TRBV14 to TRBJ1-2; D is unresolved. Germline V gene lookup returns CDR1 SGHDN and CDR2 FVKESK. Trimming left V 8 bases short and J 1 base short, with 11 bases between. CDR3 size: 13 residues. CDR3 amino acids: CASSAASNYGYTF. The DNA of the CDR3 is TGTGCCAGCTCGGCAGCAAGTAACTATGGCTACACCTTC.

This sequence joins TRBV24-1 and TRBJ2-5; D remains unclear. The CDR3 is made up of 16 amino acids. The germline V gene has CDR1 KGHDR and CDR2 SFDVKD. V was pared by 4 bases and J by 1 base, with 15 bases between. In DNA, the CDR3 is TGTGCCACCAGTGACTTGATGACGTTCACCCAAGAGACCCAGTACTTC. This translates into CATSDLMTFTQETQYF.

The chain's CDR3 is CASQGTNYGYTF. The CDR3 DNA follows: TGTGCCTCCCAGGGGACCAACTATGGCTACACCTTC. J is TRBJ1-2 and V is TRBV2; maybe TRBD1 (6 bases). Germline CDR1 is SNHLY and CDR2 is FYNNEI. The CDR3 runs 12 residues. Trimming stripped 11 bases from V and 2 bases from J, with 12 bases between.

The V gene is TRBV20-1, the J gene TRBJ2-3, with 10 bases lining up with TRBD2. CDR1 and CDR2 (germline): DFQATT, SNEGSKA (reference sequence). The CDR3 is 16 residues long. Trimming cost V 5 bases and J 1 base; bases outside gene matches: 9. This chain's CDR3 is CSAGARTSGGTDTQYF. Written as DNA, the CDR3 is TGCAGTGCTGGAGCTCGGACTAGCGGAGGCACAGATACGCAGTATTTT.